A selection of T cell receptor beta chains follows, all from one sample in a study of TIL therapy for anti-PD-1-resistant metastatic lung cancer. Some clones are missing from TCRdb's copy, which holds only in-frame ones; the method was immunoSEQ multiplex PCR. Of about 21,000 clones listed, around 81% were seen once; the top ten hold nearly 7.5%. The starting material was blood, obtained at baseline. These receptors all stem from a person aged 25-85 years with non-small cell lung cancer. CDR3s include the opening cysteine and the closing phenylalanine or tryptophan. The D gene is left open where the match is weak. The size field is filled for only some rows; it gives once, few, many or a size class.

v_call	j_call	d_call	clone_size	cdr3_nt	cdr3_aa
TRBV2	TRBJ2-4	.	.	TGTGCCAGCAGTGTTCTAGGGGCGCTGGAAAACATTCAGTACTTC	CASSVLGALENIQYF
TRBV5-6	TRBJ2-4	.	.	TGTGCCAGCAGCTTCCGGCAGGGTCCTGGAAACATTCAGTACTTC	CASSFRQGPGNIQYF
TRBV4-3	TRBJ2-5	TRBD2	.	TGCGCCAGCAGCCCGGGACTAGCGGAAGAGACCCAGTACTTC	CASSPGLAEETQYF
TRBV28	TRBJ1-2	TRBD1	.	TGTGCCAGCACCGATACAGGGGGATATGGCTACACCTTC	CASTDTGGYGYTF
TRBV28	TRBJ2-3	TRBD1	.	TGTGCCAGCAACATGGACAGGGGCACAGATACGCAGTATTTT	CASNMDRGTDTQYF
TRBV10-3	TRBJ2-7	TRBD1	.	TGTGCCATCAGTGCCCGGGACAGGGCTGAGCAGTACTTC	CAISARDRAEQYF
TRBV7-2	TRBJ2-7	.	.	TGTGCCAGCAGCCCCCCGGGGTGGGACTCCTACGAGCAGTACTTC	CASSPPGWDSYEQYF
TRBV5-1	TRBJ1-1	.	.	TGCGCCAGCAGCTTGGTGGGCAAGGCTGAAGCTTTCTTT	CASSLVGKAEAFF
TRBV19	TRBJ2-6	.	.	TGTGCCAGTAGTATTCAGGGTGCTGGGGCCAACGTCCTGACTTTC	CASSIQGAGANVLTF
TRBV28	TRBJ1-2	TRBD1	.	TGTGCCAGCAGTCTCCAATTACAGGGGTCCAACTATGGCTACACCTTC	CASSLQLQGSNYGYTF
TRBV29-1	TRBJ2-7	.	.	TGCAGCGCCGTTGGGGCCCTCTACGAGCAGTACTTC	CSAVGALYEQYF
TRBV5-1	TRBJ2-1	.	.	TGCGCCAGCAGCCTACCCATGGGGGTTTACAATGAGCAGTTCTTC	CASSLPMGVYNEQFF
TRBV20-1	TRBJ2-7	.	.	TGCAGTGCTACCGACTTCCACGAGCAGTACTTC	CSATDFHEQYF
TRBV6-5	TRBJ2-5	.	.	TGTGCCAGCAAGGGGCGTGGAGAGACCCAGTACTTC	CASKGRGETQYF
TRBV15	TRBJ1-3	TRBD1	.	TGTGCCACCAGCAGAGATCATGGGACAGGCATCTCTGGAAACACCATATATTTT	CATSRDHGTGISGNTIYF
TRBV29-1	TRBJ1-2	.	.	TGCAGCGTCCGGGGGCAGGGCCACTACACCTTC	CSVRGQGHYTF
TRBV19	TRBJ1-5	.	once	TGTGCCAGTAGTATTATCCCGAATCAGCCCCAGCATTTT	CASSIIPNQPQHF
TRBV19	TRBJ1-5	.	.	TGTGCCAGTAGCATAAGAAGGGGCTCGGGTCAGCCCCAGCATTTT	CASSIRRGSGQPQHF
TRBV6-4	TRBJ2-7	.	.	TGTGCCAGCAGTCAAGCCCTCGGGACCCCGTTGAGGCAGTACTTC	CASSQALGTPLRQYF
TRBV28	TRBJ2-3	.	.	TGTGCCAGCAGTTTCAGACAGGGGACTAGGACTCGCACAGATACGCAGTATTTT	CASSFRQGTRTRTDTQYF
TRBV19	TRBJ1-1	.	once	TGTGCCAGTAGTTTTACGAACACTGAAGCTTTCTTT	CASSFTNTEAFF
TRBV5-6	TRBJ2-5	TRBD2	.	TGTGCCAGCAGCCAAGTGCGGGAGGGATACCAAGAGACCCAGTACTTC	CASSQVREGYQETQYF
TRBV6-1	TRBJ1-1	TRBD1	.	TGTGCCAGCAGTGGGACTTGGACAGGCAGGAGGAACACTGAAGCTTTCTTT	CASSGTWTGRRNTEAFF
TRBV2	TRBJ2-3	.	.	TGTGCCAGCAGTGAAGTGTGGGGATACACAGATACGCAGTATTTT	CASSEVWGYTDTQYF
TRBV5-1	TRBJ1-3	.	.	TGCGCCAGCAGCTGGACCCCCCCGGGGAAGGGTGGAAACACCATATATTTT	CASSWTPPGKGGNTIYF
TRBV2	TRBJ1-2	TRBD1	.	TGTGCCAGTAGATGGGCGGGACAGGGTGGAGGCGGCTACACCTTC	CASRWAGQGGGGYTF
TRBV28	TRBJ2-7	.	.	TGTGCCAGCAGTTTTATCGGGTTAGCAGGGGGGTTGACCCCCTACGAGCAGTACTTC	CASSFIGLAGGLTPYEQYF
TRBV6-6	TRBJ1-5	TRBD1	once	TGTGCCAGCAGTACTGGACAGGGAAATCAGCCCCAGCATTTT	CASSTGQGNQPQHF
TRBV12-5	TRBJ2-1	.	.	TGTGCTAGTGGTTTCTCGGGCTCCTACAATGAGCAGTTCTTC	CASGFSGSYNEQFF
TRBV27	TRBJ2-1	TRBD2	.	TGTGCCAGCTCAAGGAGACTAGCGGGGGGGCCGGGAAACAATGAGCAGTTCTTC	CASSRRLAGGPGNNEQFF
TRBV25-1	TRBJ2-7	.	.	TGTGCCAGCAGTGACTTCTCCTACGAGCAGTACTTC	CASSDFSYEQYF
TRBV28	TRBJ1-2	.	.	TGTGCCAGCAGTTTGGGGGTGGGAGGCTACACCTTC	CASSLGVGGYTF
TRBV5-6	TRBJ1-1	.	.	TGTGCCAGCAGTCGATGGGGGGGACTTATCACTGAAGCTTTCTTT	CASSRWGGLITEAFF
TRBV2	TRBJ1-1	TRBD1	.	TGTGCCAGAACAGGGGACTTTGTTAACACTGAAGCTTTCTTT	CARTGDFVNTEAFF
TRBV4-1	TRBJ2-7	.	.	TGCGCCAGCAGCCCCTCGACAGGCTCTCTTTCGGAGCAGTACTTC	CASSPSTGSLSEQYF
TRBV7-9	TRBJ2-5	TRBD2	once	TGTGCCAGCAGCTTACCACTAGCGGTTCAAGAGACCCAGTACTTC	CASSLPLAVQETQYF
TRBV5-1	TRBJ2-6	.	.	TGCGCCAGCAGCTTGGACGGTCAGTCTGGGGCCAACGTCCTGACTTTC	CASSLDGQSGANVLTF
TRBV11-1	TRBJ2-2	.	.	TGTGCCAGCAGCTTTCCTTCTTCGGGCACCGGGGAGCTGTTTTTT	CASSFPSSGTGELFF
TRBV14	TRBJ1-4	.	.	TGTGCCAGCAGCCAAGAGGGGTTGCGTTCTAATGAAAAACTGTTTTTT	CASSQEGLRSNEKLFF
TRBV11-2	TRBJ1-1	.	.	TGTGCCAGCAGCCCACTATCGGGGACAAACACTGAAGCTTTCTTT	CASSPLSGTNTEAFF
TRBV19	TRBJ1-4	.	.	TGTGCCAGTAGTATTCGTGCTAGACGTACCGTTTGGGAAAAACTGTTTTTT	CASSIRARRTVWEKLFF
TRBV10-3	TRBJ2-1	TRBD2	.	TGTGCCATCAGCGAGCGGGATGGTGAGCAGTTCTTC	CAISERDGEQFF
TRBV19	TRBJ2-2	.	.	TGTGCCAGTAGTACTGCCCTCTACACCGGGGAGCTGTTTTTT	CASSTALYTGELFF
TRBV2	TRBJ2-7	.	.	TGTGCCAAACGACTAGGGGGTACCAATTACGAGCAGTACTTC	CAKRLGGTNYEQYF
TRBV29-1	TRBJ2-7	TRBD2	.	TGCAGCGTTGTTCCACTAGCGGATCTAACCTACGAGCAGTACTTC	CSVVPLADLTYEQYF
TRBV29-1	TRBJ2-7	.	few	TGCAGCGTTGTCTTGCGGATAAGCTCCTACGAGCAGTACTTC	CSVVLRISSYEQYF